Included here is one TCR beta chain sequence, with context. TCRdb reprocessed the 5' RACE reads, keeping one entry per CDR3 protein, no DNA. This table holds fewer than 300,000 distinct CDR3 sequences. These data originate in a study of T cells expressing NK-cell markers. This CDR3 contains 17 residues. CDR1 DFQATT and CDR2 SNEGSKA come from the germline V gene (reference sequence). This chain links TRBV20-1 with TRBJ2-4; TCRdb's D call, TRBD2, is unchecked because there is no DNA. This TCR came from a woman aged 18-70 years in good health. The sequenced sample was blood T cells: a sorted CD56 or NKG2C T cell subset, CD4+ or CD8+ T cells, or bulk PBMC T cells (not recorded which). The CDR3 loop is CSARGSGRDLAKNIQYF.